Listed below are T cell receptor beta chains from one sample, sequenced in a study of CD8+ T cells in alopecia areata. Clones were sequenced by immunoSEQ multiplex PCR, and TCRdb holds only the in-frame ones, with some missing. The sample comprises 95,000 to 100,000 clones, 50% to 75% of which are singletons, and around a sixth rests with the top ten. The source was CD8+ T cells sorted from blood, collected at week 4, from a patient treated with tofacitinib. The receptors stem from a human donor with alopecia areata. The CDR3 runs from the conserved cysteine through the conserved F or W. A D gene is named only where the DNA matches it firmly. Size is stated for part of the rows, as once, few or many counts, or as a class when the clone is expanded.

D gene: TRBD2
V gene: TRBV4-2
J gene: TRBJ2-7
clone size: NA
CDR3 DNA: TGTGCCAGCAGCCAAGTCGGGGGGAACGAGCAGTACTTC
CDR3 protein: CASSQVGGNEQYF

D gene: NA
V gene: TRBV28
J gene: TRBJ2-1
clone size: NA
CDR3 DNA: TGTGCCAGCAGTGTACTGGGACCTTACAATGAGCAGTTCTTC
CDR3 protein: CASSVLGPYNEQFF

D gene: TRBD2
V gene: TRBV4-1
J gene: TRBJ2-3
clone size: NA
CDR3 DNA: TGCGCCAGCGCGGGACTAGCGGGGAGCACAGATACGCAGTATTTT
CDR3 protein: CASAGLAGSTDTQYF

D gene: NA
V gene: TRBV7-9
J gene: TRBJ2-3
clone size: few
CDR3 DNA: TGTGCCAGCCGACTGCTTCTATCTAGCACAGATACGCAGTATTTT
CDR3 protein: CASRLLLSSTDTQYF

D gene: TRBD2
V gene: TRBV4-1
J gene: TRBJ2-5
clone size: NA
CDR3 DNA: TGCGCCAGCAGCCAAGAGGCTAGCGGGAGGGACGAGACCCAGTACTTC
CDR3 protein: CASSQEASGRDETQYF

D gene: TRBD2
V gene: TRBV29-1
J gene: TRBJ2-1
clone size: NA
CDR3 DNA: TGCAGCGTTGAAGGGACTAGCGAGTACAATGAGCAGTTCTTC
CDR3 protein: CSVEGTSEYNEQFF

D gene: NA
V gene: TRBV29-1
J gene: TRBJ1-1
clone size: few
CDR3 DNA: TGCAGCGTTGTGACAGGTCATCAAATGAACACTGAAGCTTTCTTT
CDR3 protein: CSVVTGHQMNTEAFF

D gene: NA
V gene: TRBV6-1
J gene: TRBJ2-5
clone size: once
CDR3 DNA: TGTGCCAGCAATGGGCGGACCCAGTACTTC
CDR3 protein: CASNGRTQYF

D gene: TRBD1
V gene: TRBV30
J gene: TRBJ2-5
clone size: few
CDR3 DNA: TGTGCCTGGAGTGTTCCTGGGGACAGTGCCCATTTCCCCCAAGAGACCCAGTACTTC
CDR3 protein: CAWSVPGDSAHFPQETQYF

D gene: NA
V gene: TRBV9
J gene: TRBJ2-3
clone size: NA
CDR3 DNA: TGTGCCAGCAGTCGAACGGCAGGTTCGACAATTAGCACAGATACGCAGTATTTT
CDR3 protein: CASSRTAGSTISTDTQYF

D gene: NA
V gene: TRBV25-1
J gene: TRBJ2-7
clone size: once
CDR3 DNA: TGTGCCAGCAGTGAATCGATCCTATCCAAATGCTACGAGCAGTACTTC
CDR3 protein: CASSESILSKCYEQYF

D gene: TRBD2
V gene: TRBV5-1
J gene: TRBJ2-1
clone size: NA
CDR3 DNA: TGCGCCAGCAGCTCCCCTGGGCGGGAGATGGATGAGCAGTTCTTC
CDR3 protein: CASSSPGREMDEQFF

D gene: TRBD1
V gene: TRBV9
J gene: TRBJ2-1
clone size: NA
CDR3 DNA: TGTGCCAGCAGTGCCGGACAGGGCTATGAGCAGTTCTTC
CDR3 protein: CASSAGQGYEQFF

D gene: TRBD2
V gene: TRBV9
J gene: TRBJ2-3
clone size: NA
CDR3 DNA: TGTGCCAGCAGCGAAGGACTAGCAGACACAGATACGCAGTATTTT
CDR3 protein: CASSEGLADTDTQYF

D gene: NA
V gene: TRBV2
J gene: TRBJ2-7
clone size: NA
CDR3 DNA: TGTGCCAGCCGGGACCACACCCGTGAGCAGTACTTC
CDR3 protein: CASRDHTREQYF

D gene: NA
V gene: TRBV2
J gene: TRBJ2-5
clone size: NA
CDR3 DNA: TGTGCCAGCAGTGAAGGTCTGACAGGCCAAGAGACCCAGTACTTC
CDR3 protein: CASSEGLTGQETQYF

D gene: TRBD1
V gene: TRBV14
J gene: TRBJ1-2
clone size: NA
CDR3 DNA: TGTGCCAGCAGCCGGCAGACAGGGCGATTGGACTATGGCTACACCTTC
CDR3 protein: CASSRQTGRLDYGYTF

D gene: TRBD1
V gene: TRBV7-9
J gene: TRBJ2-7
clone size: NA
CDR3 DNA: TGTGCCAGCAGCTTAGTAGGGGACAGGGACGAGCAGTACTTC
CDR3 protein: CASSLVGDRDEQYF

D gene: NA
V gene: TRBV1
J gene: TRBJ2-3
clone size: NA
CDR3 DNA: TGCACCAGGACCAGGGCGGGACGCACAGATACGCAGTATTTT
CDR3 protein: CTRTRAGRTDTQYF

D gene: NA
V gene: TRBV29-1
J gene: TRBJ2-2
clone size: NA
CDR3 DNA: TGCAGCGTTGAATGGGGCGGGTCTTCGAACACCGGGGAGCTGTTTTTT
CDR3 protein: CSVEWGGSSNTGELFF

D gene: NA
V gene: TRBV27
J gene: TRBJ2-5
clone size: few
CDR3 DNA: TGTGCCAGCAGTTTTGTCGGGGAAGAGACCCAGTACTTC
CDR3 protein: CASSFVGEETQYF

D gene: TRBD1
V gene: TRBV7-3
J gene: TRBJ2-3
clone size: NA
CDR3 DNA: TGTGCCAGCAGCTTAGGTGACAGGGGGCGGTCAGATACGCAGTATTTT
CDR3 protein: CASSLGDRGRSDTQYF

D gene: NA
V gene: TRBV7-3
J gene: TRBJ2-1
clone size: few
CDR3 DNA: TGTGCCAGCAGCCCTGTCGGGGGTCGGTCCTACAATGAGCAGTTCTTC
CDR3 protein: CASSPVGGRSYNEQFF

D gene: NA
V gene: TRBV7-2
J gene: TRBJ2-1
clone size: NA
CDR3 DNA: TGTGCCAGCAGCTTAAAATTCCGGGGCCCCACTGAGCAGTTCTTC
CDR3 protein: CASSLKFRGPTEQFF

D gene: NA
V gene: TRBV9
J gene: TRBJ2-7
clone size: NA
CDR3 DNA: TGTGCCAGCAGCACGGGGACCGGCGAGCAGTACTTC
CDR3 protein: CASSTGTGEQYF

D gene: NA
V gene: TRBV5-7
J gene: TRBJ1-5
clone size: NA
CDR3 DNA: TGTGCCAGCAGGAAGGGGAATCAGCCCCAGCATTTT
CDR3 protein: CASRKGNQPQHF

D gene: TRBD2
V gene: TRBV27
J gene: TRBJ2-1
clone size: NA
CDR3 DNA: TGTGCCAGCAGTTTATCCCCCCTAGCGGGAGCGGTTGGTGGTGAGCAGTTCTTC
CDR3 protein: CASSLSPLAGAVGGEQFF